This T cell receptor beta chain was observed in a study of blood T cell repertoires in COVID-19. CDR3 length: 13 amino acids. V dropped 0 bases and J dropped 5 bases, with 7 bases sitting between them. Germline V gene lookup returns CDR1 LGHNA and CDR2 YNFKEQ. Repertoires were generated with immunoSEQ multiplex PCR, while TCRdb's copy carries only in-frame clones and drops some. The sample has under 350,000 clones; 65% to 90% are singletons. The TCR sequence derives from a woman aged 40 to 50 with acute COVID-19. Sequenced input: PBMCs or T cells enriched from blood (not recorded which). The chain recombines TRBV4-2 with TRBJ1-1; D remains unclear. The CDR3 protein is CASSQDMRTEAFF. In nucleotides, the CDR3 is TGTGCCAGCAGCCAAGATATGAGGACTGAAGCTTTCTTT.